The entry below gives a single T cell receptor (beta chain) sequence along with its context. One entry per CDR3 protein, called by TCRdb with MiXCR from the RACE reads. The sample records about 100,000 distinct CDR3 sequences, 9.5% to 11% being singletons. V was trimmed by 5 bases and J by 10 bases, leaving 12 bases between them. Germline assignment: CDR1 SEHNR and CDR2 FQNEAQ (reference sequence). The CDR3 spans 13 residues. This entry belongs to a study of human T cells and chemical hapten exposure. Time point indicated: patch test 1, 2 weeks after DPC sensitization. Treatment denoted: therapeutic diphenylcyclopropenone sensitization with weekly scalp DPC.

Sample: whole blood, taken in connection with sensitization to the hapten diphenylcyclopropenone (DPC). This receptor was identified in a woman aged 40 to 50 with alopecia areata. Some clones in this sample may be carry-over from other donors' samples. V usage is TRBV7-9 and J usage is TRBJ1-6; D possibly corresponds to TRBD1 (5 bases). The CDR3 sequence: CASSPLRDSPLHF. For the CDR3, the DNA is TGTGCCAGCAGCCCTTTGAGGGACTCACCCCTCCACTTT. The full variable domain, rest sourced from reference TRBV7-9 and TRBJ1-6, is DTGVSQNPRHKITKRGQNVTFRCDPISEHNRLYWYRQTLGQGPEFLTYFQNEAQLEKSRLLSDRFSAERPKGSFSTLEIQRTEQGDSAMYLCASSPLRDSPLHFGNGTRLTVT.